The 5 T cell receptor beta chains in this list originate from one sample, sequenced in a study of CD8 T cells in Susac syndrome. Random hexamers were used to reverse transcribe roughly 0.45 to 1 ug of RNA. TCRdb reprocessed the immunoSEQ multiplex PCR reads with MiXCR, giving one entry per CDR3 protein. This table has tens of thousands of distinct CDR3 sequences, under 95% appearing once. The sample was CD4+ T cells from PBMCs. These receptors all come from a human donor with Susac syndrome.

The chain uses TRBV29-1 and TRBJ2-2; D not resolved. Germline assignment: CDR1 SQVTM and CDR2 ANQGSEA. The CDR3 has 14 amino acids. V was cut by 5 bases and J by 1 base, with 11 bases left in between. CDR3 nucleotides: TGCAGCGTTTTGGGTAGCAGGAACACCGGGGAGCTGTTTTTT. Residues: CSVLGSRNTGELFF.

The chain uses TRBV20-1 and TRBJ2-3; TRBD2 matches 7 bases. Germline-derived CDR1 and CDR2 are DFQATT and SNEGSKA (reference sequence). V lost 6 bases and J lost 10; bases outside the gene matches: 16. The CDR3 is 14 amino acids. The CDR3: CSALLRGDSTAQYF. The DNA for the CDR3 is TGCAGTGCCCTCCTCCGGGGGGACTCTACGGCGCAGTATTTT.

V usage is TRBV3-1 and J usage is TRBJ1-6; 7 bases are a match to TRBD1. Germline CDR1 is LGHDT and CDR2 is YNNKEL (reference sequence). This CDR3 region has 15 residues. J lost 7 bases, V lost 1 base, and 4 bases had no gene match. In DNA, the CDR3 is TGTGCCAGCAGCCAAGTATTGGACAGGAATTCACCCCTCCACTTT. This encodes CASSQVLDRNSPLHF. The full variable domain, with the rest looked up from reference TRBV3-1 and TRBJ1-6, is DTAVSQTPKYLVTQMGNDKSIKCEQNLGHDTMYWYKQDSKKFLKIMFSYNNKELIINETVPNRFSPKSPDKAHLNLHINSLELGDSAVYFCASSQVLDRNSPLHFGNGTRLTVT.

J is TRBJ2-1 and V is TRBV28; 7 bases match TRBD2. Per the germline V gene, CDR1 is MDHEN and CDR2 is SYDVKM. CDR3 length: 14 residues. J lost 5 bases, V lost 7 bases, and 8 bases had no gene match. For the CDR3, the DNA is TGTGCCAGCAAGGCGGGAGATAACGACAATGAGCAGTTCTTC. Residues: CASKAGDNDNEQFF. The whole variable domain, remainder taken from reference TRBV28 and TRBJ2-1, is DVKVTQSSRYLVKRTGEKVFLECVQDMDHENMFWYRQDPGLGLRLIYFSYDVKMKEKGDIPEGYSVSREKKERFSLILESASTNQTSMYLCASKAGDNDNEQFFGPGTRLTVL.

The chain couples TRBV13 to TRBJ2-3, with D maybe TRBD1 (5 bases). CDR1 PRHDT and CDR2 FYEKMQ come from the germline V gene (reference sequence). Between the trimmed V and J ends, which lost 5 bases and 6 bases, there was a span of 15 bases. This CDR3 has 14 amino acids. The DNA for the CDR3 is TGTGCCAGCAGCCCCTGGACACGCAGGGATACGCAGTATTTT. This codes for CASSPWTRRDTQYF. The full variable domain, its missing parts supplied by reference TRBV13 and TRBJ2-3, is AAGVIQSPRHLIKEKRETATLKCYPIPRHDTVYWYQQGPGQDPQFLISFYEKMQSDKGSIPDRFSAQQFSDYHSELNMSSLELGDSALYFCASSPWTRRDTQYFGPGTRLTVL.